This T cell receptor beta chain comes out of a study of radiotherapy plus CTLA-4 blockade in lung cancer. The protocol was immunoSEQ multiplex PCR, while the TCRdb copy is restricted to in-frame clones and leaves out a portion. The sample comprises 55,000 to 85,000 clones, roughly four fifths of which are singletons, and roughly 15% rests with the top ten. Per the germline V gene, CDR1 is SGHRS and CDR2 is YFSETQ. There are 14 residues in the CDR3. The V and J ends lost 7 bases and 6 bases respectively, with 18 bases between them. The source is a human donor with non-small cell lung cancer whose response to radiotherapy plus ipilimumab could not be evaluated. Some clones in this sample may be carry-over from other donors' samples. The rearrangement joins TRBV5-1 to TRBJ2-3, with D tentatively TRBD2 (7 bases). Sequencing used peripheral blood, obtained from a patient treated with radiotherapy plus ipilimumab. CDR3 nucleotide sequence: TGCGCCAGCTCGTGGGAGGGGGGAAGCGATACGCAGTATTTT. Its translation is CASSWEGGSDTQYF.